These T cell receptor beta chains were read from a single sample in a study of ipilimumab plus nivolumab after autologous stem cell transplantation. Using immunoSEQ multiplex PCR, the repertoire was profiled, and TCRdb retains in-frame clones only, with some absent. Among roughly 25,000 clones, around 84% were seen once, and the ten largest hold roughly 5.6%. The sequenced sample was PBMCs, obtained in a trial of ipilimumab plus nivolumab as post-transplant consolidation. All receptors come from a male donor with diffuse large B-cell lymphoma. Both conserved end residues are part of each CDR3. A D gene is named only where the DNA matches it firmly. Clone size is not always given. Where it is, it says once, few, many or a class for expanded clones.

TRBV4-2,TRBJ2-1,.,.,TGTGCCAGCAGCCAAGATGCCCTAGTAGATGGCTACAATGAGCAGTTCTTC,CASSQDALVDGYNEQFF
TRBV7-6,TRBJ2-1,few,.,TGTGCCAGCTCACCTCAGTTAAGCTCCTACAATGAGCAGTTCTTC,CASSPQLSSYNEQFF
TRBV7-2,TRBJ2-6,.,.,TGTGCCAGCAGCTATGCAGGGACCTCTGGGGCCAACGTCCTGACTTTC,CASSYAGTSGANVLTF
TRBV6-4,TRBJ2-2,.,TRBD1,TGTGCCAGCAGACCGACAGGGGGCGACACCGGGGAGCTGTTTTTT,CASRPTGGDTGELFF
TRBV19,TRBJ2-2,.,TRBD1,TGTGCCAGTAGTACCGGACAGGGGGCATTGACCGGGGAGCTGTTTTTT,CASSTGQGALTGELFF
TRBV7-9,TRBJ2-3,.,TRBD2,TGTGCCAGCAGCCCGGGACTAGCGGGGGCCCGCACAGATACGCAGTATTTT,CASSPGLAGARTDTQYF
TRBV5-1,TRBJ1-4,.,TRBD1,TGCGCCAGCAGCTTGAGGACAGGGACAAATGAAAAACTGTTTTTT,CASSLRTGTNEKLFF
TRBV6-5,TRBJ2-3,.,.,TGTGCCAGCAGACAGCCTAGCACAGATACGCAGTATTTT,CASRQPSTDTQYF
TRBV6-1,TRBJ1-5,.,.,TGTGCCAGCAGTGACCAGACAGTTTATAGCAATCAGCCCCAGCATTTT,CASSDQTVYSNQPQHF
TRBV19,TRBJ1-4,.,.,TGTGCCAGTAGTTTGGGTCAGTCTAATGAAAAACTGTTTTTT,CASSLGQSNEKLFF
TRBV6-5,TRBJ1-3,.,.,TGTGCCAGCGCCATAGGGGTCTCTGGAAACACCATATATTTT,CASAIGVSGNTIYF
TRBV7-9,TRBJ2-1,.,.,TGTGCCAGCAGTCCATCGCCAGGGAGCTTTTACAATGAGCAGTTCTTC,CASSPSPGSFYNEQFF
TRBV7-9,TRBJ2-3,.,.,TGTGCCAGCAGCTTAGCTCTCCCGGGGCGGGATACGCAGTATTTT,CASSLALPGRDTQYF
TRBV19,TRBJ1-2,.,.,TGTGCCAGTAGCCCCCGGGAGGGAGGCTATGGCTACACCTTC,CASSPREGGYGYTF
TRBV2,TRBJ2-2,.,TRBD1,TGTGCCAGCAGTAGGGGGCGAGGCACCGGGGAGCTGTTTTTT,CASSRGRGTGELFF
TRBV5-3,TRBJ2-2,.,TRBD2,TGTGCCAGAAGCCGCGCTAGCGGGTCCGGGGAGCTGTTTTTT,CARSRASGSGELFF
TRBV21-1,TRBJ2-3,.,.,TGTGCCAGCAACACTCCGTCGGTGGAAAAGGGTACGCAGTATTTT,CASNTPSVEKGTQYF